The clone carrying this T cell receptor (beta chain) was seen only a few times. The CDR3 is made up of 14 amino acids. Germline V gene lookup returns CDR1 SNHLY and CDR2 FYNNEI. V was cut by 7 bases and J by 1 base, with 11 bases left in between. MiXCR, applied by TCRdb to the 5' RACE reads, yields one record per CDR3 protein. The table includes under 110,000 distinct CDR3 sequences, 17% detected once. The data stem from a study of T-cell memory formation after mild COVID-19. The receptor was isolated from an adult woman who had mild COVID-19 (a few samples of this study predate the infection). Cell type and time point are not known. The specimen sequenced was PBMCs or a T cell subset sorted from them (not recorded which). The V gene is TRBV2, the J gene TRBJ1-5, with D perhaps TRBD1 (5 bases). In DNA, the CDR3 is TGTGCCAGCAAAGACGACAGAAGCAATCAGCCCCAGCATTTT. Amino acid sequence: CASKDDRSNQPQHF.